The 11 T cell receptor beta chains below come from one sample, sequenced in a study of post-analysis software for immune sequencing data. Study findings and constraints: Among 5 or 6 TRBV segments more frequent in patients than controls were TRBV5-6, TRBV5-1 and TRBV20-1.

Built from TCR beta cDNA, the libraries had unique molecular identifiers in them. From the PCR reads, TCRdb called clonotypes with MiXCR, one entry per CDR3 protein. The repertoire consists of about 460,000 distinct CDR3 sequences, with over 35% occurring once and the leading ten covering roughly 12%. The antigens these receptors bind are not known. Material: blood. The source of these receptors is a girl under 18 with multiple sclerosis.

V and J are TRBV6-5 and TRBJ1-2; 9 bases map to TRBD1. Germline assignment: CDR1 MNHEY and CDR2 SVGAGI. The CDR3 has 15 amino acids. V trimming: 4 bases; J trimming: 7 bases; junction bases outside the gene matches: 10. CDR3 in DNA: TGTGCCAGCAGTTCCACCGGGACAGGGAGAGGTGGCTACACCTTC. This sequence encodes CASSSTGTGRGGYTF.

This clonotype was seen a few times. The chain employs TRBV15 and TRBJ2-7; 10 positions match TRBD2. The CDR3 covers 17 residues. Germline V lookup: CDR1 LNHNV, CDR2 YYDKDF (reference sequence). The J segment lost 0 bases and the V segment lost 0 bases, leaving 5 bases of the junction unmatched. The CDR3 DNA follows: TGTGCCACCAGCAGAGATCGGGCTAGCGGGAGCTCCTACGAGCAGTACTTC. This sequence encodes CATSRDRASGSSYEQYF. Drawing the rest from reference TRBV15 and TRBJ2-7, the complete variable domain is DAMVIQNPRYQVTQFGKPVTLSCSQTLNHNVMYWYQQKSSQAPKLLFHYYDKDFNNEADTPDNFQSRRPNTSFCFLDIRSPGLGDTAMYLCATSRDRASGSSYEQYFGPGTRLTVT.

The CDR3: CARLLSDGQYF. Here the CDR3 DNA reads TGTGCCAGGCTCCTTTCCGACGGGCAGTACTTC. The chain links TRBV5-6 to TRBJ2-7; D not resolved. V lost 8 bases and J 9 bases, leaving 15 bases between the germline ends. From germline, CDR1 is SGHDT and CDR2 YYEEEE. This CDR3 spans 11 amino acids.

The sample holds a few counts of this clonotype. The rearrangement joins TRBV20-1 to TRBJ2-1; D unclear. With 1 base removed from V and 2 bases from J, the gap between germline ends came to 6 bases. The CDR3 has 13 amino acids. Germline V lookup: CDR1 DFQATT, CDR2 SNEGSKA (reference sequence). CDR3 coding DNA: TGCAGTGCTAGAGTGCCACCCTACAATGAGCAGTTCTTC. Translation: CSARVPPYNEQFF.

The rearrangement links TRBV25-1 to TRBJ2-1; 7 nucleotides align to TRBD1. The ends lost 6 bases at V and 8 bases at J; junction bases unmatched: 10. This CDR3 is 14 amino acids long. CDR1 MGHDK and CDR2 SYGVNS come from the germline V gene. The DNA of the CDR3 is TGTGCCAGCAGGACACAGGGGCCCCAGGATGAGCAGTTCTTC. Protein sequence: CASRTQGPQDEQFF.

The rearrangement uses TRBV12-3 or TRBV12-4 and TRBJ2-3, with D unresolved. The length of the CDR3 is 17 residues. With 3 bases removed from V and 4 bases from J, the gap between germline ends came to 20 bases. The DNA of the CDR3 is TGTGCCAGCAGTTTCCCCAGTTACGTAGCTAGAGCAGATACGCAGTATTTT. Protein: CASSFPSYVARADTQYF.

V gene TRBV5-1 combines with J gene TRBJ2-7, with TRBD2 as a possible D gene (6 bases). Looked up from germline, CDR1 is SGHRS and CDR2 is YFSETQ. This CDR3 is built from 15 residues. V was trimmed by 4 bases and J by 2 bases, leaving 16 bases between them. Here the CDR3 DNA reads TGCGCCAGCAGCGAAGGTTCGGGAGAACCCTACGAGCAGTACTTC. Translation gives CASSEGSGEPYEQYF.

The sample holds a few counts of this clonotype. A much larger clone differs by one base, so this may be a read error. This chain links TRBV7-2 with TRBJ2-7; D unresolved. The CDR3 has 11 amino acids. Germline V gives CDR1 SGHTA, CDR2 FQGNSA. V dropped 8 bases and J dropped 3 bases, with 8 bases sitting between them. CDR3 protein: CASGSYYEQYF. CDR3 nucleotide sequence: TGTGCCAGCGGCTCCTACTACGAGCAGTACTTC.

This clonotype was detected only a few times. The rearrangement joins TRBV28 to TRBJ1-1, with D possibly TRBD1 on 6 matching bases. The CDR3 sequence is 15 residues long. Germline CDR1 and CDR2: MDHEN and SYDVKM. V lost 2 bases, J lost 5 bases, and 15 bases lay in between. The CDR3: CASSLRVRGGTEAFF. CDR3 coding DNA: TGTGCCAGCAGTTTACGGGTCAGGGGCGGGACTGAAGCTTTCTTT.

V and J are TRBV11-1 and TRBJ2-2; 8 positions match TRBD1. The CDR3 has 21 residues. Germline V gene sequence: CDR1 SGHAT, CDR2 FQDESV (reference sequence). The V gene end was trimmed by 8 bases and the J gene end by 0 bases; junction bases not matched to a gene: 23. As DNA, the CDR3 is TGTGCCAGCCTCTTAAAGGGGGCCCCACAGGGGGACCCCGCGAACACCGGGGAGCTGTTTTTT. Translating it yields CASLLKGAPQGDPANTGELFF. The entire variable domain, with the rest obtained from reference TRBV11-1 and TRBJ2-2, is as follows: EAEVAQSPRYKITEKSQAVAFWCDPISGHATLYWYRQILGQGPELLVQFQDESVVDDSQLPKDRFSAERLKGVDSTLKIQPAELGDSAMYLCASLLKGAPQGDPANTGELFFGEGSRLTVL.

This clonotype was detected once. The J gene is TRBJ2-5, the V gene TRBV12-3 or TRBV12-4; possible D gene TRBD1, 5 bases. Trimming took off 3 bases at V and 2 bases at J, with 16 bases between the two ends. The CDR3 extends over 16 amino acids. The CDR3 coding sequence is TGTGCCAGCAGTTTCCGGGCGACAGCTCTACAAGAGACCCAGTACTTC. Its translation: CASSFRATALQETQYF.